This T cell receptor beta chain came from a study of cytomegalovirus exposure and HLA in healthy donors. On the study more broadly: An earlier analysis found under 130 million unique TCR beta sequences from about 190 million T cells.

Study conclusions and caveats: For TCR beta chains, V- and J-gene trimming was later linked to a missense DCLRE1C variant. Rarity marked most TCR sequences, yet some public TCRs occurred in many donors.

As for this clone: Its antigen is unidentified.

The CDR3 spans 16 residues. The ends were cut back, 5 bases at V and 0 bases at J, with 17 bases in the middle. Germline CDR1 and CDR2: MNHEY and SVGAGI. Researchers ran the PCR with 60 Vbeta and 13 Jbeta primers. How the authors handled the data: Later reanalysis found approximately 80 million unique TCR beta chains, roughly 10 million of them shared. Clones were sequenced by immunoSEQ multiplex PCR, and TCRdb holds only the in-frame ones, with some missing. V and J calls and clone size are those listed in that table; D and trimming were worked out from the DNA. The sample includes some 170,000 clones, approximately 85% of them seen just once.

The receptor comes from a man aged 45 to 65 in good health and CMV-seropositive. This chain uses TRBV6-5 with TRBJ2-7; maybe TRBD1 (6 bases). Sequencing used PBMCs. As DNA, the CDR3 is TGTGCCAGCAGTAACTTTTTAGACAGGAGCTCCTACGAGCAGTACTTC. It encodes CASSNFLDRSSYEQYF.